This entry features one TCR beta chain sequence. The target antigen is unknown. This sample stems from a study of cytomegalovirus exposure and HLA in healthy donors. Study conclusions and caveats: For TCR beta chains, V- and J-gene trimming was later linked to a missense DCLRE1C variant. Reportedly, TCR beta sequences accurately predicted HLA-A and HLA-B alleles in most subjects. Listed as cytomegalovirus-associated were 150 or so TCR beta chains. Analysis performed later showed TCR beta chains linked to HLA being more clonally expanded than equally common others.

The primer mix had 60 Vbeta and 13 Jbeta primers. Generated by immunoSEQ multiplex PCR, the TCRdb table keeps only in-frame clones and is missing some. The repertoire has about 180,000 clones, about four fifths of them found once; the top ten carry approximately 0.98%. Sequencing was performed on PBMCs. The TCR was taken from a man aged 25-45 years in good health and CMV-seronegative.

The CDR3 coding sequence is TGTGCCAGCAGTCTGGGTCGGGCGGGAGACACTGAAGCTTTCTTT. Protein: CASSLGRAGDTEAFF. The V gene is TRBV6-6, the J gene TRBJ1-1; D not certain. Trimming cost V 5 bases and J 3 bases, with 16 bases left between them. The germline V gene has CDR1 MNHNY and CDR2 SVGAGI (reference sequence). The CDR3 loop spans 15 amino acids.